This T cell receptor beta chain came from a study of cytomegalovirus exposure and HLA in healthy donors. On the study more broadly: An early data release held tens of millions of unique TCRs from HLA-typed donors. Of a few hundred genotyped donors, 81% grouped in the Caucasian-associated ancestry cluster.

Overall study results and limits: Other equally common chains were less clonally expanded than HLA-associated TCR beta chains, a later analysis showed. Later analysis suggested links between common viral pathogens and several top significant clusters.

The CDR3 spans 14 residues. Per germline, CDR1 MDHEN and CDR2 SYDVKM. Deletions cut 6 bases from V and 3 bases from J, with 15 bases between. The PCR made use of 60 Vbeta and 13 Jbeta primers. The data were produced by immunoSEQ multiplex PCR, yet TCRdb's version contains in-frame clones alone and is incomplete. Of over 50,000 clones in the sample, 55% to 85% were seen once. A single count supports this clone. Its target is unknown. The clonotype comes from a middle-aged man in good health and CMV-seropositive. The V gene is TRBV28, the J gene TRBJ2-7; weak D call: TRBD1 (5 bases). The specimen was PBMCs. CDR3 nucleotides: TGTGCCAGCAGATCACCCACAGGTGTCTACGAGCAGTACTTC. Residues: CASRSPTGVYEQYF.